Listed below are T cell receptor beta chains from one sample, sequenced in a study of blood T cell repertoires in COVID-19. Assay: immunoSEQ multiplex PCR; the TCRdb copy retains only in-frame clones and omits some. The table shows around 400,000 clones, with 80% to 85% occurring only once. Sequencing was carried out using PBMCs or T cells enriched from blood (not recorded which). The receptors come from a woman aged 50 to 60 who had recovered from COVID-19. Both conserved end residues are part of each CDR3. A D gene is named only where the DNA matches it firmly. Some rows mark clone size as missing; the rest say once, few, many or name a class of expanded clone.

CDR3nt | CDR3aa | j_gene | v_gene | d_gene | abundance
TGTGCTAGTGGTTCCTCTCCCTGGGCGAACACTGAAGCTTTCTTT | CASGSSPWANTEAFF | TRBJ1-1 | TRBV12-5 | NA | NA
TGTGCCAGCAGCCCGGGACAGCTCGAGCAGTACTTC | CASSPGQLEQYF | TRBJ2-7 | TRBV7-9 | TRBD1 | NA
TGTGCCAGTAGTCTACGGACAGGGGGCAGAGACTATGGCTACACCTTC | CASSLRTGGRDYGYTF | TRBJ1-2 | TRBV19 | TRBD1 | NA
TGCAGCGCTGGGACAGGGTATGAGGGCACTGAAGCTTTCTTT | CSAGTGYEGTEAFF | TRBJ1-1 | TRBV29-1 | TRBD1 | NA
TGTGCCAGCAGCTTATCAGAGAACACTGAAGCTTTCTTT | CASSLSENTEAFF | TRBJ1-1 | TRBV11-2 | NA | NA
TGTGCCAGCAGCCGGGGGGGCCGCTACGAGCAGTACTTC | CASSRGGRYEQYF | TRBJ2-7 | TRBV6-2/TRBV6-3 | TRBD2 | once
TGTGCCAGCAGTCCCCTAGCGGGAGGTGGAAATGAGCAGTTCTTC | CASSPLAGGGNEQFF | TRBJ2-1 | TRBV27 | TRBD2 | many
TGTGCCAGCAGCCTATACAGGGGACCGGGAACTGAAGCTTTCTTT | CASSLYRGPGTEAFF | TRBJ1-1 | TRBV7-8 | TRBD1 | NA
TGTGCCAGCAGTTATGGGAGCCCTGAAGCTTTCTTT | CASSYGSPEAFF | TRBJ1-1 | TRBV12-3/TRBV12-4 | NA | NA
TGTGCCAGTAGTTGGCAGGGAAATCAGCCCCAGCATTTT | CASSWQGNQPQHF | TRBJ1-5 | TRBV19 | NA | NA
TGTGCCAGCAGCTTATCTTCAGTAAGCAATCAGCCCCAGCATTTT | CASSLSSVSNQPQHF | TRBJ1-5 | TRBV7-8 | NA | NA
TGTGCCAGCTCACCACCGGAGGGGCTCCTTAATACGCAGTATTTT | CASSPPEGLLNTQYF | TRBJ2-3 | TRBV18 | NA | NA
TGTGCCTGGAGTACAGGGGGCGAACAGCCCCAGCATTTT | CAWSTGGEQPQHF | TRBJ1-5 | TRBV30 | TRBD1 | NA
TGTGCCAGCAGCCAAGCAGGACAGGACACTGAAGCTTTCTTT | CASSQAGQDTEAFF | TRBJ1-1 | TRBV4-2 | TRBD1 | NA
TGTGCCACACGAAGGACGACCGGGACAGGGCGTCATGAGCAGTTCTTC | CATRRTTGTGRHEQFF | TRBJ2-1 | TRBV19 | TRBD1 | few
TGTGCCAGCAGTGGAGGGACAGGGGGAATACTTTCTAACTATGGCTACACCTTC | CASSGGTGGILSNYGYTF | TRBJ1-2 | TRBV2 | TRBD1 | few
TGTGCCAGTAGTATAGGACAGGATAATCAGCCCCAGCATTTT | CASSIGQDNQPQHF | TRBJ1-5 | TRBV19 | NA | NA
TGTGCCAGCAGTTTATCACTGTTTAATCAGCCCCAGCATTTT | CASSLSLFNQPQHF | TRBJ1-5 | TRBV28 | NA | NA
TGTGCCAGCAGTGACCGGACAGGGTGGGTCTACGAGCAGTACTTC | CASSDRTGWVYEQYF | TRBJ2-7 | TRBV6-1 | TRBD1 | few
TGTGCCAGCAGTTTGGGGACAGGGTGGGCTGGAAACACCATATATTTT | CASSLGTGWAGNTIYF | TRBJ1-3 | TRBV27 | TRBD1 | once
TGTGCCAGCAGCCAAAAACAGGGTCTATTGGATGAAAAACTGTTTTTT | CASSQKQGLLDEKLFF | TRBJ1-4 | TRBV7-9 | NA | NA
TGTGCCAGCAGTACACAGGGGCGCGAGCAGTACTTC | CASSTQGREQYF | TRBJ2-7 | TRBV12-3/TRBV12-4 | TRBD1 | NA
TGTGCCAGCAGTGTAGGCGGCGGAGTCTCCTACAATGAGCAGTTCTTC | CASSVGGGVSYNEQFF | TRBJ2-1 | TRBV25-1 | NA | few
TGTGCCAGCACGTTTACGACTAGCGGGACAATGAAGCAGTTCTTC | CASTFTTSGTMKQFF | TRBJ2-1 | TRBV2 | TRBD2 | NA
TGTGCCAGCAGCCTACGCGGGGGGAGCACAGATACGCAGTATTTT | CASSLRGGSTDTQYF | TRBJ2-3 | TRBV3-1/TRBV3-2 | TRBD2 | NA
TGTGCCAGCACGGTGACATACGAAACGAGCTCCTATAATTCACCCCTCCACTTT | CASTVTYETSSYNSPLHF | TRBJ1-6 | TRBV2 | NA | NA
TGCGCCAGCAGCTTAGGAGAGTCGGATACGCAGTATTTT | CASSLGESDTQYF | TRBJ2-3 | TRBV5-1 | NA | NA
TGTGCCAGCAGTCGCCAGGGACAGGGGAATGAAAAACTGTTTTTT | CASSRQGQGNEKLFF | TRBJ1-4 | TRBV6-2/TRBV6-3 | TRBD1 | NA
TGTGCCAGTAGTGGAACCGACAGGGTGAGGCAGTACTTC | CASSGTDRVRQYF | TRBJ2-7 | TRBV19 | TRBD1 | NA
TGTGCCAGCAGTTCCGACGGAGACTATGGCTACACCTTC | CASSSDGDYGYTF | TRBJ1-2 | TRBV6-5 | NA | NA
TGTGCCTGGGGCGGGGGACGGTCAGTTGGAAACACCATATATTTT | CAWGGGRSVGNTIYF | TRBJ1-3 | TRBV30 | NA | NA